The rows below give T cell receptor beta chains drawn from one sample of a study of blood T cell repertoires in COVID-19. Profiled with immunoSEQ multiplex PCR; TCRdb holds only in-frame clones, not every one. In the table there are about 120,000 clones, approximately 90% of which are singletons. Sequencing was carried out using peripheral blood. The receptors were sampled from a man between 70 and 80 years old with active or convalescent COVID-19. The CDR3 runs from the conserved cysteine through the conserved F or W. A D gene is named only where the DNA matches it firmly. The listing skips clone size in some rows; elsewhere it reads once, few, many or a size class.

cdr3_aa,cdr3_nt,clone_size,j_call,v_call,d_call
CANARGKNEKLFF,TGTGCCAACGCTAGGGGGAAAAATGAAAAACTGTTTTTT,NA,TRBJ1-4,TRBV28,NA
CASTRTGQGAAEAFF,TGTGCCAGCACCCGGACCGGACAGGGGGCTGCTGAAGCTTTCTTT,NA,TRBJ1-1,TRBV7-9,TRBD1
CASSLGSGGQETQYF,TGTGCCAGCAGTTTAGGCAGCGGGGGGCAAGAGACCCAGTACTTC,NA,TRBJ2-5,TRBV28,TRBD2
CASSARLPGGDTQYF,TGTGCCAGCAGCGCCCGGCTCCCGGGGGGGGATACGCAGTATTTT,once,TRBJ2-3,TRBV9,TRBD2
CASSVGGSGSGNEQFF,TGTGCCAGCAGCGTAGGGGGTAGCGGGAGTGGGAATGAGCAGTTCTTC,NA,TRBJ2-1,TRBV9,TRBD2
CASSYLTGRSNYGYTF,TGTGCCAGCAGTTACTTAACAGGACGGAGTAACTATGGCTACACCTTC,NA,TRBJ1-2,TRBV6-5,NA
CASSQDHRNSPLHF,TGCGCCAGCAGCCAAGATCATCGGAATTCACCCCTCCACTTT,NA,TRBJ1-6,TRBV4-1,NA
CASSISGRGISDTQYF,TGTGCCAGTAGTATCTCGGGCAGGGGGATATCAGATACGCAGTATTTT,NA,TRBJ2-3,TRBV19,TRBD1
CASSLIQVTGELFF,TGTGCCAGCAGCTTGATACAGGTTACCGGGGAGCTGTTTTTT,NA,TRBJ2-2,TRBV11-2,NA
CASRRESSYNEQFF,TGTGCCAGCAGGCGGGAAAGCTCCTACAATGAGCAGTTCTTC,NA,TRBJ2-1,TRBV27,NA
CSVETGLAVYNEQFF,TGCAGCGTTGAAACGGGACTAGCGGTATACAATGAGCAGTTCTTC,NA,TRBJ2-1,TRBV29-1,TRBD2
CASSLLAGAGNEQFF,TGTGCCAGCAGCCTACTAGCGGGAGCCGGGAATGAGCAGTTCTTC,NA,TRBJ2-1,TRBV6-6,TRBD2
CASSTTGATNEKLFF,TGTGCCAGCAGCACGACAGGGGCAACTAATGAAAAACTGTTTTTT,NA,TRBJ1-4,TRBV5-6,TRBD1
CASSSSDREVLGGYEQYF,TGTGCCAGCAGCAGCTCGGACAGGGAGGTTTTAGGGGGATACGAGCAGTACTTC,NA,TRBJ2-7,TRBV21-1,NA
CAWSGSYEQYF,TGTGCCTGGAGCGGGAGCTACGAGCAGTACTTC,few,TRBJ2-7,TRBV30,NA
CASSSPSGSTRTYEQYF,TGTGCCAGCAGTTCCCCTAGCGGGAGTACCCGCACCTACGAGCAGTACTTC,NA,TRBJ2-7,TRBV28,TRBD2
CASRLLAGVTGELFF,TGTGCCAGCAGACTACTAGCGGGGGTCACCGGGGAGCTGTTTTTT,NA,TRBJ2-2,TRBV27,TRBD2
CAWSVPDRHTEAFF,TGTGCCTGGAGTGTTCCTGACAGGCACACTGAAGCTTTCTTT,once,TRBJ1-1,TRBV30,NA
CSVLRDYLNEQFF,TGCAGCGTCCTCCGGGACTACCTCAATGAGCAGTTCTTC,NA,TRBJ2-1,TRBV29-1,TRBD2
CASTVSGRLVYEQYF,TGTGCCAGCACAGTAAGCGGGAGATTAGTCTACGAGCAGTACTTC,NA,TRBJ2-7,TRBV28,TRBD2
CASSLGQGFQPQHF,TGTGCCAGCAGCCTGGGACAGGGGTTTCAGCCCCAGCATTTT,NA,TRBJ1-5,TRBV5-6,TRBD1
CASSQFDSNNEQFF,TGCGCCAGCAGCCAATTCGACTCCAACAATGAGCAGTTCTTC,NA,TRBJ2-1,TRBV5-1,NA
CASSVGDRDGVDGYTF,TGTGCCAGCAGCGTAGGGGACAGGGACGGTGTGGATGGCTACACCTTC,once,TRBJ1-2,TRBV9,TRBD1
CASSQTDSLLVGYTF,TGTGCCAGCAGTCAGACAGATTCTCTATTAGTAGGCTACACCTTC,NA,TRBJ1-2,TRBV6-5,NA
CASSASPRVGSRDGYTF,TGTGCCAGCAGCGCCAGTCCCAGGGTAGGCTCTCGGGATGGCTACACCTTC,NA,TRBJ1-2,TRBV21-1,NA
CASSLLEGSYGYTF,TGTGCCAGCAGCTTACTCGAGGGTAGCTATGGCTACACCTTC,NA,TRBJ1-2,TRBV7-9,NA
CASSTALNSPLHF,TGTGCCAGCAGTACAGCCCTTAATTCACCCCTCCACTTT,NA,TRBJ1-6,TRBV28,NA
CASSLADRDNTEAFF,TGTGCCAGCAGCTTAGCGGACAGGGATAACACTGAAGCTTTCTTT,NA,TRBJ1-1,TRBV7-2,TRBD1
CASSFGTGLTEAFF,TGTGCCAGCAGTTTCGGGACAGGGCTCACTGAAGCTTTCTTT,NA,TRBJ1-1,TRBV27,TRBD1
CASSSTQGDKWAQHF,TGTGCCAGCAGTTCTACACAGGGGGATAAATGGGCCCAGCATTTT,NA,TRBJ1-5,TRBV28,TRBD1
CASSQETQGWTEAFF,TGCGCCAGCAGCCAAGAAACGCAGGGTTGGACTGAAGCTTTCTTT,NA,TRBJ1-1,TRBV4-1,NA
CASSLASWKSAGTEAFF,TGTGCCAGCAGCTTAGCGTCGTGGAAATCGGCGGGTACTGAAGCTTTCTTT,NA,TRBJ1-1,TRBV7-6,NA
CASSEGDSKLNEKLFF,TGTGCCAGCAGCGAAGGAGACAGTAAACTTAATGAAAAACTGTTTTTT,NA,TRBJ1-4,TRBV7-9,NA
CASSKGRQGYEQYF,TGTGCCAGTAGTAAGGGGAGACAGGGTTACGAGCAGTACTTC,NA,TRBJ2-7,TRBV19,TRBD1
CASRPTTGNNSPLHF,TGTGCCAGTAGGCCCACGACAGGAAATAATTCACCCCTCCACTTT,NA,TRBJ1-6,TRBV19,NA
CASSQDRGSRYEQYF,TGCGCCAGCAGCCAAGACAGAGGATCTCGCTACGAGCAGTACTTC,NA,TRBJ2-7,TRBV4-1,NA
CASSSSGAGAYEQYF,TGTGCCAGCAGTTCCTCTGGGGCGGGGGCCTACGAGCAGTACTTC,NA,TRBJ2-7,TRBV28,TRBD2
CASKEGTVYSPLHF,TGTGCCAGTAAGGAAGGGACAGTCTATTCACCCCTCCACTTT,NA,TRBJ1-6,TRBV19,TRBD1
CASSQKETSGRGTYNEQFF,TGCGCCAGCAGCCAAAAAGAGACTAGCGGGAGGGGAACCTACAATGAGCAGTTCTTC,NA,TRBJ2-1,TRBV4-1,TRBD2
CAIRGFTSGSTDTQYF,TGTGCCATCAGGGGTTTTACTAGCGGTAGCACAGATACGCAGTATTTT,once,TRBJ2-3,TRBV10-3,TRBD2
CASSYSTSGSYEQYF,TGTGCCAGCAGTTACTCGACTAGCGGATCCTACGAGCAGTACTTC,NA,TRBJ2-7,TRBV6-5,TRBD2
CASSRLAGGFGNTQYF,TGTGCCAGCAGCAGACTAGCGGGAGGGTTCGGAAATACGCAGTATTTT,NA,TRBJ2-3,TRBV6-6,TRBD2
CAISESGQGNQPQHF,TGTGCCATCAGTGAGTCGGGCCAGGGCAATCAGCCCCAGCATTTT,NA,TRBJ1-5,TRBV10-3,NA
CASSQGGATNEKLFF,TGTGCCAGCAGCCAAGGGGGAGCAACTAATGAAAAACTGTTTTTT,NA,TRBJ1-4,TRBV3-1/TRBV3-2,NA
CATSRGITGELFF,TGTGCCACCAGCCGGGGGATCACCGGGGAGCTGTTTTTT,NA,TRBJ2-2,TRBV24-1,NA
CASSWRGPYNEQFF,TGTGCCAGCAGTTGGAGGGGGCCGTACAATGAGCAGTTCTTC,NA,TRBJ2-1,TRBV27,NA
CASSQGDRGAYEQYF,TGTGCCAGCAGCCAAGGGGACAGGGGGGCCTACGAGCAGTACTTC,NA,TRBJ2-7,TRBV3-1/TRBV3-2,TRBD1
CASSVGQGYEQYF,TGTGCCAGTAGTGTGGGACAGGGATACGAGCAGTACTTC,NA,TRBJ2-7,TRBV19,TRBD1
CASSIRIQPTLDYNEQFF,TGTGCCAGTAGTATAAGGATACAACCGACATTAGACTACAATGAGCAGTTCTTC,NA,TRBJ2-1,TRBV19,NA